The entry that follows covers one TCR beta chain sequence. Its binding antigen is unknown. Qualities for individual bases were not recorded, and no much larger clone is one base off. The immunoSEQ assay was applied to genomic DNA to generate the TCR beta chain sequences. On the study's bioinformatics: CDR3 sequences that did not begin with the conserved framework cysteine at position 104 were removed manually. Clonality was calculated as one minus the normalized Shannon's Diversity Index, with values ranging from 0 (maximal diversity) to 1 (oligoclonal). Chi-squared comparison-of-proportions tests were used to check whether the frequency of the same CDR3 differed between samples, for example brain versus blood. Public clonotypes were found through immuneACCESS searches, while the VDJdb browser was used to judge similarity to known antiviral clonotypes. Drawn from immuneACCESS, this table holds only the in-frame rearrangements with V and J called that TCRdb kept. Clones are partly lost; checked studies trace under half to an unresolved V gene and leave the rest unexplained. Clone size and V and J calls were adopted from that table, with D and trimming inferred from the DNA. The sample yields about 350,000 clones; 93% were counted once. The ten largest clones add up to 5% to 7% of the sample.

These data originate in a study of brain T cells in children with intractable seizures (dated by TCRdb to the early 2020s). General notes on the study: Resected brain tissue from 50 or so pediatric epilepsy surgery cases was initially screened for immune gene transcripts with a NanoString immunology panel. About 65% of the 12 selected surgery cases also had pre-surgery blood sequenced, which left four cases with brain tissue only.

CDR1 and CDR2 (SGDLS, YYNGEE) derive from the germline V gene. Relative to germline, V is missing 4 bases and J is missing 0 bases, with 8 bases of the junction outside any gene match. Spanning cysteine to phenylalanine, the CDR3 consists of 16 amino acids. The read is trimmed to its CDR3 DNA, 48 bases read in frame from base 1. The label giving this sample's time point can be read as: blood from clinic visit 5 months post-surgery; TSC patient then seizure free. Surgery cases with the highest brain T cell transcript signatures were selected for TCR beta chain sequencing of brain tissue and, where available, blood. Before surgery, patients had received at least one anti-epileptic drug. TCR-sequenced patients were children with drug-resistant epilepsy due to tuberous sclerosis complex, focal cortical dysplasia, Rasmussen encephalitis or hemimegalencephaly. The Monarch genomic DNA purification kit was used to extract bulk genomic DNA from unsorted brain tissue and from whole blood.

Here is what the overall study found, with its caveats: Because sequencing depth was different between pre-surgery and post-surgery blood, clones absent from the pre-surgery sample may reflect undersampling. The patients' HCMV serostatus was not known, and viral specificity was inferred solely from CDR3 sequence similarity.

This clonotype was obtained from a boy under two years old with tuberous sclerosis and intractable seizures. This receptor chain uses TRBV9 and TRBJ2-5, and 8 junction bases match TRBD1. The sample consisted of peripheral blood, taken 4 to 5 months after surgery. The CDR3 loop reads CASSSNPDRDQETQYF. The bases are TGTGCCAGCAGCTCAAACCCGGACAGGGACCAAGAGACCCAGTACTTC.